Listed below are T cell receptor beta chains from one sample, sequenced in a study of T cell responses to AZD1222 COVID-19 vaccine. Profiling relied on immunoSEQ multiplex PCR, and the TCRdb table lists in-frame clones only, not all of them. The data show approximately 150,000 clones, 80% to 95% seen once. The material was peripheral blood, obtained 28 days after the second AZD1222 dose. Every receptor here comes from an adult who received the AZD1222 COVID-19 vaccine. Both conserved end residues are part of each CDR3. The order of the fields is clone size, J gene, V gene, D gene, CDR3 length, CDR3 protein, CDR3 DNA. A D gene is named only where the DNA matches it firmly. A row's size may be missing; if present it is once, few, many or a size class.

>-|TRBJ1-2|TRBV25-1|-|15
CASSEYEGANYGYTF
TGTGCCAGCAGTGAGTACGAGGGTGCTAACTATGGCTACACCTTC
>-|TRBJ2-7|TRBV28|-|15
CASSSPGTSNVGQYF
TGTGCCAGCAGTTCTCCCGGGACCAGCAATGTGGGGCAGTACTTC
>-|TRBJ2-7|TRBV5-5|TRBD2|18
CASSFLLSGGAEGYEQYF
TGTGCCAGCAGCTTTCTCCTTAGCGGGGGGGCCGAGGGGTACGAGCAGTACTTC
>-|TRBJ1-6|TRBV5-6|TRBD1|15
CASSLVDRGNSPLHF
TGTGCCAGCAGCTTGGTGGACAGGGGAAATTCACCCCTCCACTTT
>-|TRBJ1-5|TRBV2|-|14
CASSEEAGNQPQHF
TGTGCCAGCAGTGAAGAGGCAGGGAATCAGCCCCAGCATTTT
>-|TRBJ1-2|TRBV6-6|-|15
CASSYSGRGPYGYTF
TGTGCCAGCAGTTACTCCGGCAGGGGCCCCTATGGCTACACCTTC
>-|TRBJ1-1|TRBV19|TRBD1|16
CASRMGQASSGTEAFF
TGTGCCAGTAGGATGGGACAGGCCTCTTCGGGGACTGAAGCTTTCTTT
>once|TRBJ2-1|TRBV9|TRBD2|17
CASSVAGGSPSYNEQFF
TGTGCCAGCAGCGTAGCGGGCGGGAGTCCGTCCTACAATGAGCAGTTCTTC
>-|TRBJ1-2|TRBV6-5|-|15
CASSTTVEIRYGYTF
TGTGCCAGCAGCACGACAGTCGAGATCCGCTATGGCTACACCTTC
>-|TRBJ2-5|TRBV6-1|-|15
CASSEAPTRGETQYF
TGTGCCAGCAGTGAAGCGCCTACTAGGGGGGAGACCCAGTACTTC
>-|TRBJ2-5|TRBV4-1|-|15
CASSQASGSSETQYF
TGCGCCAGCAGCCAAGCTTCGGGTAGTTCCGAGACCCAGTACTTC
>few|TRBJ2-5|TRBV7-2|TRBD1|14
CASSTQTGQETQYF
TGTGCCAGCAGCACTCAGACAGGGCAAGAGACCCAGTACTTC
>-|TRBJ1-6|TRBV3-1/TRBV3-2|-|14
CASNQPGSGSPLHF
TGTGCCAGCAACCAACCGGGCTCCGGGTCACCCCTCCACTTT
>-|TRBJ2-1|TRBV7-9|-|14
CASSLVSGWNEQFF
TGTGCCAGCAGCTTAGTGTCAGGGTGGAATGAGCAGTTCTTC
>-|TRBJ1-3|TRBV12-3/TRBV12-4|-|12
CASSLITRGPYF
TGTGCCAGCAGTTTAATTACCAGGGGTCCATATTTT
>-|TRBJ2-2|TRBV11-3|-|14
CASSLGGTGGELFF
TGTGCCAGCAGCCTTGGGGGTACGGGCGGGGAGCTGTTTTTT
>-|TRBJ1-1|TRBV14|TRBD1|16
CASSPLAGTVNTEAFF
TGTGCCAGCAGCCCCCTTGCCGGGACAGTGAACACTGAAGCTTTCTTT
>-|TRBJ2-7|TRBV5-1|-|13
CASSPWGTGEQYF
TGCGCCAGCAGCCCATGGGGGACCGGAGAGCAGTACTTC
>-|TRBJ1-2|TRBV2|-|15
CASSEDPTDNYGYTF
TGTGCCAGCAGTGAAGACCCGACGGATAACTATGGCTACACCTTC
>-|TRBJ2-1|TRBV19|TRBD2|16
CASTPTSGRAMNEQFF
TGTGCCAGTACCCCGACTAGCGGGAGGGCCATGAATGAGCAGTTCTTC
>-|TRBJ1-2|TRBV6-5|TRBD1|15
CASSYSARQGYGYTF
TGTGCCAGCAGTTACTCCGCTCGACAGGGCTATGGCTACACCTTC
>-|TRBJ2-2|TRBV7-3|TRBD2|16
CASSKTSSSSTGELFF
TGTGCCAGCAGCAAGACTAGCTCCAGTTCCACCGGGGAGCTGTTTTTT
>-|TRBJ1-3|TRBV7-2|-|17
CASSTSRRPSSGNTIYF
TGTGCCAGCAGTACCAGCCGCAGGCCATCCTCTGGAAACACCATATATTTT
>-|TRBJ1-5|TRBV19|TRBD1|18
CASSSITGTGGGNQPQHF
TGTGCCAGTAGCTCCATAACCGGGACAGGGGGCGGCAATCAGCCCCAGCATTTT
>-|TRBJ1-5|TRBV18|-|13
CASSPAGNQPQHF
TGTGCCAGCTCACCCGCGGGCAATCAGCCCCAGCATTTT
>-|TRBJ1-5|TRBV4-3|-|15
CASSQDSGGNQPQHF
TGCGCCAGCAGCCAAGATTCAGGGGGCAATCAGCCCCAGCATTTT
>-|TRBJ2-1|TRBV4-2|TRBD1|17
CASSQRYRDRGFDEQFF
TGTGCCAGCAGCCAAAGGTACCGGGACAGGGGCTTCGATGAGCAGTTCTTC
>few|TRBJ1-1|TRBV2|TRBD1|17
CASENPGTGLENTEAFF
TGTGCCAGCGAGAACCCAGGGACAGGGTTAGAGAACACTGAAGCTTTCTTT
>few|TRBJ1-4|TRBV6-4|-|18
CATRAIPLDRAGIEKLFF
TGTGCCACCCGAGCAATACCCCTGGACAGAGCAGGGATTGAAAAACTGTTTTTT
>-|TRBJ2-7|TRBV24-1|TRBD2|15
CATSTGTSGMGEQYF
TGTGCCACCAGTACCGGGACTAGCGGGATGGGGGAGCAGTACTTC
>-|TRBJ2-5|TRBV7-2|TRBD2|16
CASRIGASGIIETQYF
TGTGCCAGCAGGATCGGGGCTAGCGGGATAATCGAGACCCAGTACTTC
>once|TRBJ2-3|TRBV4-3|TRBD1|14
CASSQRQGADTQYF
TGCGCCAGCAGCCAAAGACAGGGGGCAGATACGCAGTATTTT
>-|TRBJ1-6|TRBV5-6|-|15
CASSLRTGVNSPLHF
TGTGCCAGCAGCTTGAGAACAGGCGTTAATTCACCCCTCCACTTT
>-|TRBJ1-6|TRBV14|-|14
CASSRTASIQPLHF
TGTGCCAGCAGCCGGACAGCCTCTATTCAACCCCTCCACTTT
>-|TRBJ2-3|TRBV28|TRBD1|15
CASGNPDRNTDTQYF
TGTGCCAGCGGAAATCCGGACAGGAACACAGATACGCAGTATTTT
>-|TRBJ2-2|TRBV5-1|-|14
CASSLTSRGGELFF
TGCGCCAGCAGCTTGACTAGCCGGGGCGGGGAGCTGTTTTTT